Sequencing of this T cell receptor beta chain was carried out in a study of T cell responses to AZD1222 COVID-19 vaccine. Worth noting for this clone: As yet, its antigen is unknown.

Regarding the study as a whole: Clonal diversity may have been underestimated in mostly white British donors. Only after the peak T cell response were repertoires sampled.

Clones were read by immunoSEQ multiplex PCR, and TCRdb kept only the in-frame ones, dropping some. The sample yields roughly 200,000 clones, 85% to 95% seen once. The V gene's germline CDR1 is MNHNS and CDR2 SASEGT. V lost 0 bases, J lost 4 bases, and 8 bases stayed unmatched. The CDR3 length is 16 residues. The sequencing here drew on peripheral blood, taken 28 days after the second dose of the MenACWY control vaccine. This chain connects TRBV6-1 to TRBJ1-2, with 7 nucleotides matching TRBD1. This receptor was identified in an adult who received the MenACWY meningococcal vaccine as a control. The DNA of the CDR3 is TGTGCCAGCAGTGAAGCGGGGAGGGGGCGCGGCTATGGCTACACCTTC. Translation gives CASSEAGRGRGYGYTF.